What follows is one T cell receptor beta chain and its context. The sample originates from a study of low-dose radiotherapy and immunotherapy resistance in tumors. Primers used for first-strand cDNA, a TRAV- and TRBV-specific set, covered both alpha and beta chains. Both a constant-region primer and a V-primer adapter served to amplify TCRs across 15 to 20 PCR cycles. One entry per CDR3 protein, called by TCRdb with MiXCR from the reads. Altogether approximately 12,000 distinct CDR3 sequences are present, approximately 57% being singletons, with the ten largest covering approximately 8%. The receptor was derived from a human donor with advanced metastatic prostate, ovarian, gallbladder or colorectal cancer (not recorded which). This table probably holds off-target reads from a library built for another chain.

The CDR3, as DNA: TGCGCCAGCAGCCAAGAACCCTATATTTCTGGGGAAAAACTGTTTTTT. Amino acid sequence: CASSQEPYISGEKLFF. The chain recombines TRBV4-1 with TRBJ1-4; no clear D. The length of the CDR3 is 16 residues. With 0 bases removed from V and 8 bases from J, the gap between germline ends came to 16 bases. Germline V lookup: CDR1 MGHRA, CDR2 YSYEKL.